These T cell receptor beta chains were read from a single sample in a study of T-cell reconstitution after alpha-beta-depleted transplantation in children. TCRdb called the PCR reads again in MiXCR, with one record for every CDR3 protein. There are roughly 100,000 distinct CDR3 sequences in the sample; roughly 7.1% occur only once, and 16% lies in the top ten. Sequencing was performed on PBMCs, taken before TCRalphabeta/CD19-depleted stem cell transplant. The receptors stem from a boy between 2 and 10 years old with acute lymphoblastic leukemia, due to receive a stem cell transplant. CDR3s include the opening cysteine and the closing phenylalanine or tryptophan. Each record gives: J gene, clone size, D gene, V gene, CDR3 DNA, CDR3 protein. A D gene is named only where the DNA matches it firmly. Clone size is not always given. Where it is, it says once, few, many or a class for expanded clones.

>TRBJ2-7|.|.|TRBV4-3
TGCGCCAGCAGCCAAGATCTCGGTTACTACGAGCAGTACTTC
CASSQDLGYYEQYF
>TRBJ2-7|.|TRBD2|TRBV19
TGTGCCAGTAGTATCGGGACTAGCGTGAGGAACGAGCAGTACTTC
CASSIGTSVRNEQYF
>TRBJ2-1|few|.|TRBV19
TGTGCCAGTAGTATAGTGCCAGGGGTCAATGAGCAGTTCTTC
CASSIVPGVNEQFF
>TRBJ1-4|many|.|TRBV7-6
TGTGCCAGCAGCTCGGATGCAACTAATGAAAAACTGTTTTTT
CASSSDATNEKLFF
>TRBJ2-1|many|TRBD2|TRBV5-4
TGTGCCAGCAGCTTGGGAGCGGGGAACTCCTACAATGAGCAGTTCTTC
CASSLGAGNSYNEQFF
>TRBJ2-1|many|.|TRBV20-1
TGCAGTGCTGGGGGCAATGAGCAGTTCTTC
CSAGGNEQFF
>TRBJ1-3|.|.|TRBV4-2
TGTGCCAGCAGCCAAGATGGGCCACGCTCTGGAAACACCATATATTTT
CASSQDGPRSGNTIYF
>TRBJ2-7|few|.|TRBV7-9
TGTGCCAGCAGCTCGGGAGCCTCCTACGAGCAGTACTTC
CASSSGASYEQYF
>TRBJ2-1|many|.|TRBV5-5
TGTGCCAGCAGCCCCCTCCTTTTGTCCTACAATGAGCAGTTCTTC
CASSPLLLSYNEQFF
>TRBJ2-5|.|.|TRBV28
TGTGCCAGCAGGGTTCAGGGGCTAGGGGAGACCCAGTACTTC
CASRVQGLGETQYF
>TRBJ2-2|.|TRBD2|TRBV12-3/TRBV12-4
TGTGCCAGCAGCCCGGAAGCCCAGCGGGGGTACACCGGGGAGCTGTTTTTT
CASSPEAQRGYTGELFF
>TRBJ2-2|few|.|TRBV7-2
TGTGCCAGCAGGGGCGTGAGGGGAAACACCGGGGAGCTGTTTTTT
CASRGVRGNTGELFF
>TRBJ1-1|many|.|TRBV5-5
TGTGCCAGCAGCATCACGGAAGGTAGAAACACTGAAGCTTTCTTT
CASSITEGRNTEAFF
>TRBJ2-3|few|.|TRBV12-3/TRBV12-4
TGTGCCAGCAGTAGGGGTTTTTCCACAGATACGCAGTATTTT
CASSRGFSTDTQYF
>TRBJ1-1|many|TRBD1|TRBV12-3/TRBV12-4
TGTGCCAGCACTCCGGACAGGGTGAGGACTGAAGCTTTCTTT
CASTPDRVRTEAFF
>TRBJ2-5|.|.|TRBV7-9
TGTGCCAGCAGCTGGTCGAGCGGCCAAGAGACCCAGTACTTC
CASSWSSGQETQYF
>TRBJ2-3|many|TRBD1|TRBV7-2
TGTGCCAGCAGCTTAGGAGGGGGCGCAGATACGCAGTATTTT
CASSLGGGADTQYF
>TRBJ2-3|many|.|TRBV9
TGTGCCAGCAGCGTAGGAGGGGTCGATGGAGATACGCAGTATTTT
CASSVGGVDGDTQYF
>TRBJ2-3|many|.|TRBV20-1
TGCAGTGCTGGCCCGGGGGCCGGAGATTCGCAGTATTTT
CSAGPGAGDSQYF
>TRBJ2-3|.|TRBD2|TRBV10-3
TGTGCCATCACCGCGGGACTAGTCACAGATACGCAGTATTTT
CAITAGLVTDTQYF
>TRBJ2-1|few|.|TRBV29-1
TGCAGCGTTGAATGGAGGGGCGCCTTCTATAATGATGAGCAGTTCTTC
CSVEWRGAFYNDEQFF
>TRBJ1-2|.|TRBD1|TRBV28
TGTGCCAGCAGTTCCCATCCGGGACAGGCTAACTATGGCTACACCTTC
CASSSHPGQANYGYTF
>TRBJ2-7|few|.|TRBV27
TGTGCCAGCAGCACCTTTTTGGGGGATGGCGAGCAGTACTTC
CASSTFLGDGEQYF
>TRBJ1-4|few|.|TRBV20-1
TGCAGTGCTCCGGACGTGGGGGGTTCTGGCGAAAAACTGTTTTTT
CSAPDVGGSGEKLFF
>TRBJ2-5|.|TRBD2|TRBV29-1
TGCAGCGTTGAAGGGGGCGGACTAGCCGGGAAGCAAGAGACCCAGTACTTC
CSVEGGGLAGKQETQYF
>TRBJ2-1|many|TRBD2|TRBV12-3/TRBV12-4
TGTGCCAGCAGTTTAATTGACGGGGGGGCCGGGGACAATGAGCAGTTCTTC
CASSLIDGGAGDNEQFF
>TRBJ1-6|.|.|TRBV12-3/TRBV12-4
TGTGCCAGCAGCCATGGGTCGGGACCCCTCCACTTT
CASSHGSGPLHF
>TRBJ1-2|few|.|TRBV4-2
TGTGCCAGCAGCCAAGATGGCGGCTATGGCTACACCTTC
CASSQDGGYGYTF
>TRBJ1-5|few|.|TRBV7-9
TGTGCCAGCACCCAGGAAATCATTAGCAATCAGCCCCAGCATTTT
CASTQEIISNQPQHF
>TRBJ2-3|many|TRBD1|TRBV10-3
TGTGCCACCCGACAGGGTAACACAGATACGCAGTATTTT
CATRQGNTDTQYF
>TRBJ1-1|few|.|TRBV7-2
TGTGCCAGCAGCTTTCTTGGGACATTGAACACTGAAGCTTTCTTT
CASSFLGTLNTEAFF
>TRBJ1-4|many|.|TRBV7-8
TGTGCCAGCAGCTCCGGGACATTCCATGATGAAAAACTGTTTTTT
CASSSGTFHDEKLFF
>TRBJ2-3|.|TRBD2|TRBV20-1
TGCAGTGCTGCACTAGCGGGGGGCACAGATACGCAGTATTTT
CSAALAGGTDTQYF
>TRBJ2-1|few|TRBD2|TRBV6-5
TGTGCCAGCAGTTCCGAGAGCGGGGGCTACAATGAGCAGTTCTTC
CASSSESGGYNEQFF
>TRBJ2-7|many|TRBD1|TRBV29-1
TGCAGCGTGCAGCGACAGGGCTCCTACGAGCAGTACTTC
CSVQRQGSYEQYF
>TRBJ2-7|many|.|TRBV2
TGTGCCAGCAGACCCCCAGGCACCCTCCGGGACGAGCAGTACTTC
CASRPPGTLRDEQYF
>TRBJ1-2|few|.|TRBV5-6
TGTGCCAGCAGGCGGGTCGACGGACCTAACTATGGCTACACCTTC
CASRRVDGPNYGYTF
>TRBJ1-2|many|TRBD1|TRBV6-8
TGTGCCAGCAGTCCGACAGGGGATGGCTACACCTTC
CASSPTGDGYTF
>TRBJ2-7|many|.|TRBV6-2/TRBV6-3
TGTGCCAGCAGTTACAGGGAAGAGGGCGAGCAGTACTTC
CASSYREEGEQYF
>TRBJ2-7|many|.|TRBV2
TGTGCCAGCAGTGAAGCGCTTTGGCAAGCTGGGGACCTCGAGCAGTACTTC
CASSEALWQAGDLEQYF
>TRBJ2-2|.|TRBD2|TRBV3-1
TGTGCCAGCAGCCAAGAGGGCGGGGGGGCATGGAACACCGGGGAGCTGTTTTTT
CASSQEGGGAWNTGELFF
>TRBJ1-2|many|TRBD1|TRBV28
TGTGCCAGCAGCCGGCCCGGGACAGAAAAATTATATGGCTACACCTTC
CASSRPGTEKLYGYTF
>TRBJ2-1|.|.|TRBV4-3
TGCGCCAGCAGCCAAGTAGAGAGGAGCTACAATGAGCAGTTCTTC
CASSQVERSYNEQFF
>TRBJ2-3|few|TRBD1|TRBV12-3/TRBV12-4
TGTGCCAGCACCCGGACAGGAAGCACAGATACGCAGTATTTT
CASTRTGSTDTQYF
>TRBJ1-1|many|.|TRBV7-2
TGTGCCAGCAGCTCCCGACGGGGCGCCTGGACTGAAGCTTTCTTT
CASSSRRGAWTEAFF
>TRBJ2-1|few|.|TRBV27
TGTGCCAGCAGTTTATTTGGGGGCCGGTACAATGAGCAGTTCTTC
CASSLFGGRYNEQFF
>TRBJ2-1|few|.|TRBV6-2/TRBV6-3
TGTGCCAGCTGTTCGGCGAGCTACAATGAGCAGTTCTTC
CASCSASYNEQFF
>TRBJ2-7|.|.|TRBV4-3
TGCGCCAGCAGCCAAGAAACCTCCAGGTCCTACGAGCAGTACTTC
CASSQETSRSYEQYF
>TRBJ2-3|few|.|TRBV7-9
TGTGCCAGCAGCTTCCGGGACACAGATACGCAGTATTTT
CASSFRDTDTQYF
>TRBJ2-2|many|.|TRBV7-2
TGTGCCAGCAGCTCCTCCGGGACACGGACCGGGGAGCTGTTTTTT
CASSSSGTRTGELFF
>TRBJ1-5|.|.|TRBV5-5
TGTGCCAACAGCTGGCAAGGGGATCAGCCCCAGCATTTT
CANSWQGDQPQHF
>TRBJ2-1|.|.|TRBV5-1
TGCGCCAGCAGCTTGGCCGGAAGAGGGGGGGGCTACAATGAGCAGTTCTTC
CASSLAGRGGGYNEQFF
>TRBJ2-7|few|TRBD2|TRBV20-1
TGCAGTGCTAGAGATTCTGGCGGGGGGGCCTACGAGCAGTACTTC
CSARDSGGGAYEQYF
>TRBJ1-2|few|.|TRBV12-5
TGTGCTAGTGGTTTCTCAGGGGTGAGTGGCTACACCTTC
CASGFSGVSGYTF
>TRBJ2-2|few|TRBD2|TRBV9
TGTGCCAGCAGCGTAGCTCCTCTAGCGGGGGGCTCCGGGGAGCTGTTTTTT
CASSVAPLAGGSGELFF
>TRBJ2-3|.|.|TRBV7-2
TGTGCCAGCAGCTTAGGACCCACAGATACGCAGTATTTT
CASSLGPTDTQYF
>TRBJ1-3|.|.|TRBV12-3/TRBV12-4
TGTGCCAGCAGTTTAGGGCCATCTGGAAACACCATATATTTT
CASSLGPSGNTIYF
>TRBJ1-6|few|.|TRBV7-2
TGTGCCAGCAGCCAAGGCTCCAGGAGCTCCTATAATTCACCCCTCCACTTT
CASSQGSRSSYNSPLHF